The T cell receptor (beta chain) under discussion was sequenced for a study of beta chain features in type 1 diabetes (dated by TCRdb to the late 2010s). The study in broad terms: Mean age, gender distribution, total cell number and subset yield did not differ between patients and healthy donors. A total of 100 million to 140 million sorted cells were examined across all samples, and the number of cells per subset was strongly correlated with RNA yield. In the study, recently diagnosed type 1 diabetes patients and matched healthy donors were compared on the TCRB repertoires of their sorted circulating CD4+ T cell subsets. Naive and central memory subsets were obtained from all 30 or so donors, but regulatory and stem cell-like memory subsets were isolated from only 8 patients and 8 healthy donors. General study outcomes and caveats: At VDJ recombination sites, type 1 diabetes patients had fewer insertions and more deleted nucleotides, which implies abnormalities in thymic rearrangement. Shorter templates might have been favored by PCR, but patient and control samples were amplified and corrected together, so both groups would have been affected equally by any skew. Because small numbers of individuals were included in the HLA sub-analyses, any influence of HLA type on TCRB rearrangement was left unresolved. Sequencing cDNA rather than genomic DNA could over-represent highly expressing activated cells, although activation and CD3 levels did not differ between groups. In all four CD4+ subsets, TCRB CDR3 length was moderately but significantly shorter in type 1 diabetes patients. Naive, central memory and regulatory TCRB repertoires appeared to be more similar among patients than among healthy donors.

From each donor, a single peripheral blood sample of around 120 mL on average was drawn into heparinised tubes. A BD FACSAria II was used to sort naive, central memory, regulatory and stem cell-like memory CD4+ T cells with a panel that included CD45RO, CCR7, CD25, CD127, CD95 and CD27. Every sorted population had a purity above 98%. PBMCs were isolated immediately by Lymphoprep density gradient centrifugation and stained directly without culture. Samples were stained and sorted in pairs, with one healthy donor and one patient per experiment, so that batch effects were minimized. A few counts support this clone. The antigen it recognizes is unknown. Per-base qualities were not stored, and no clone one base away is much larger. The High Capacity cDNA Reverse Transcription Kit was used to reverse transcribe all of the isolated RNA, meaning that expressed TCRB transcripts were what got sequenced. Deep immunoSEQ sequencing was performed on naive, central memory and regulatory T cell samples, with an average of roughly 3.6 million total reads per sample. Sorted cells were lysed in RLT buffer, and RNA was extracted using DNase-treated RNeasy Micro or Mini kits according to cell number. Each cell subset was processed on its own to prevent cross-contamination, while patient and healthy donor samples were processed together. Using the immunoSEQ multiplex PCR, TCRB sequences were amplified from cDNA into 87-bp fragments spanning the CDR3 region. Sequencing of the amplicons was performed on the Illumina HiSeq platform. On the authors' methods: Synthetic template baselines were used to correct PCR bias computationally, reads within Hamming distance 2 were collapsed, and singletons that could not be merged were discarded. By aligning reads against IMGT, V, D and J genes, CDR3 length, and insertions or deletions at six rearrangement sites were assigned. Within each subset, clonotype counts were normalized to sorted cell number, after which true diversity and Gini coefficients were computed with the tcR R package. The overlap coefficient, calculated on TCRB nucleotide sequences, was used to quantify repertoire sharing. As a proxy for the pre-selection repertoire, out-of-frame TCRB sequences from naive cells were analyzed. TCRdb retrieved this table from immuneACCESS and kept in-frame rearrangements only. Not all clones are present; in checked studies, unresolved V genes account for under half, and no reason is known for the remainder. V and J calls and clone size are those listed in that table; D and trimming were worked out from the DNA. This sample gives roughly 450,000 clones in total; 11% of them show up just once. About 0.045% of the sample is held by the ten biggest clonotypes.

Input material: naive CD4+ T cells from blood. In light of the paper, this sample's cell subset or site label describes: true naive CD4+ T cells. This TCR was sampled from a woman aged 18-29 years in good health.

In nucleotide form, the sequence is TGTGCCAGTAGTTTCGACCGCGCGGTACAGTACTTC. It translates as CASSFDRAVQYF. The chain couples TRBV19 to TRBJ2-5; too little of a D gene remains to name it. CDR1 LNHDA and CDR2 SQIVND are derived from the germline V gene (reference sequence). Reading from cysteine to phenylalanine, the CDR3 counts 12 amino acids. Kept here is only the CDR3 DNA, which spans 36 bases and is read in frame from base 1. Trimming costs V 5 bases and J 11 bases, and their ends lie 15 bases apart.